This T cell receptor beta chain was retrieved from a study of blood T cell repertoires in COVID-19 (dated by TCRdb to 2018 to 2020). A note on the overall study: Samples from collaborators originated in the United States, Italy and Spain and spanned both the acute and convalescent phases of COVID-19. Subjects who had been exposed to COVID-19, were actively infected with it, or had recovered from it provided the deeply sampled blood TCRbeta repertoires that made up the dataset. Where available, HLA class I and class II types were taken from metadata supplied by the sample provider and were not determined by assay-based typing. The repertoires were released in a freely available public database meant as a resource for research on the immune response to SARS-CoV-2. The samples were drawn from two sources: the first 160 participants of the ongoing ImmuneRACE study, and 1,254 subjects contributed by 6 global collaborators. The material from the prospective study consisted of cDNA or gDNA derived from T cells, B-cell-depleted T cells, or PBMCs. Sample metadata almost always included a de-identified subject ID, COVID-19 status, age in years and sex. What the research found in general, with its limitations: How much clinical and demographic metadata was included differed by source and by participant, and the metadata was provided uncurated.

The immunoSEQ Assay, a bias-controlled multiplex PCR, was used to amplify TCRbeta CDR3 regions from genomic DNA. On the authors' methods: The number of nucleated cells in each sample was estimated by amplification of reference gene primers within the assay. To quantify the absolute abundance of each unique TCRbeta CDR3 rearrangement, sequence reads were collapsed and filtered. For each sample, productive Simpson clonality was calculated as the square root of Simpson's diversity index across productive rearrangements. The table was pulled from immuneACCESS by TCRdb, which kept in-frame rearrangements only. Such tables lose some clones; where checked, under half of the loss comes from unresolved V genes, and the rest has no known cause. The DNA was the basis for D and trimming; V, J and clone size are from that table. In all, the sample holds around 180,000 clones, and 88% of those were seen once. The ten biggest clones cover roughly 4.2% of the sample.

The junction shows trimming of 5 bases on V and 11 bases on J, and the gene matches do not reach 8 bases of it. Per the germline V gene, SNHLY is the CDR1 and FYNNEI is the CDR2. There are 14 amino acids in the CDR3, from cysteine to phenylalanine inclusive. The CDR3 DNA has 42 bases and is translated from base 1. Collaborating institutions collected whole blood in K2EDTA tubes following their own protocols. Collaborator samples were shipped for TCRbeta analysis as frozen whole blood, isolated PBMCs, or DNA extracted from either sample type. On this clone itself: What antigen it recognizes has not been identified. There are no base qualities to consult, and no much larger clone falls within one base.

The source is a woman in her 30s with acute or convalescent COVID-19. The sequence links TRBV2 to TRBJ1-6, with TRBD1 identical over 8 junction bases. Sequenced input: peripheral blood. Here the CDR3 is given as CASSSRTGTTPLHF. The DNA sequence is TGTGCCAGCAGTAGCCGGACAGGGACTACACCCCTCCACTTT.